Reported below is one T cell receptor beta chain. The sorted-subset replicate PCRs were given 150 to 250 ng DNA, which is tens of thousands of T cell genomes. Measured with immunoSEQ multiplex PCR; TCRdb has only the in-frame clones, and not every one. The data show roughly 1,100,000 clones, roughly 80% seen once. The data originate from a study of shared clonotypes between healthy human individuals. Across the whole study: Donor ages ranged 18 to 49 years: a couple of women, a few men. Donors had three CD4 naive, three CD4 memory, two CD8 naive and one CD8 memory plate apiece.

Trimming pared 2 bases from V and 0 bases from J, leaving 7 bases between. The CDR3 covers 14 residues. Germline CDR1 is MNHEY and CDR2 is SVGAGI. Sequencing was carried out using memory CD4+ T cells sorted from blood. The subset denotes: CD45RA-negative fraction. This chain links TRBV6-5 with TRBJ1-1; D is unclear. This TCR was recovered from a man in his late teens or twenties in good health. The CDR3 here is CASSYVDVNTEAFF. CDR3 bases: TGTGCCAGCAGTTACGTGGATGTGAACACTGAAGCTTTCTTT.